One TCR beta chain is described in this entry. Its antigen is unidentified. Looked up from germline, CDR1 is SNHLY and CDR2 is FYNNEI. V was clipped by 6 bases and J by 2 bases; unmatched bases: 10. This CDR3 is 17 amino acids long. The data derive from a study of STAT5B mutations in CD4+ large granular lymphocyte leukemia. Study overall: CD8+ depletion followed by anti-CD4 microbead selection was applied to cryopreserved cells. Study-level results: 8/27 top patient clones versus 2/35 control clones were TRBV06-family.

TCRdb's table, derived via immunoSEQ multiplex PCR, lists solely in-frame clones and lacks some. The sample has roughly 6,700 clones, approximately 69% seen once. This TCR was recovered from a woman between 65 and 79 years old with CD4+ T-cell large granular lymphocyte leukemia. The gene calls are TRBV2 and TRBJ2-7; 13 bases fit TRBD2. Sequencing input: PBMCs. The CDR3 region has the DNA TGTGCCAGCAGCCTTGGGACTAGCGGGAAAGGGACCTACGAGCAGTACTTC. Translation gives CASSLGTSGKGTYEQYF.